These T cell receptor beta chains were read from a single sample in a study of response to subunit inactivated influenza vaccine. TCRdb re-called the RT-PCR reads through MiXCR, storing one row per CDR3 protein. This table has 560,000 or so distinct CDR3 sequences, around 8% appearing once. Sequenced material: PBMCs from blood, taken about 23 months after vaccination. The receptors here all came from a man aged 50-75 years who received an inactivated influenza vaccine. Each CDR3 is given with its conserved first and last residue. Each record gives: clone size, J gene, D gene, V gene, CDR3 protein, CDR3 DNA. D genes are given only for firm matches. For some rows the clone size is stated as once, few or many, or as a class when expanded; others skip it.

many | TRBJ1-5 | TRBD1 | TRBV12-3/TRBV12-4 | CASSRTGRVSQPQHF | TGTGCCAGCAGTCGGACAGGGAGAGTGAGCCAGCCCCAGCATTTT
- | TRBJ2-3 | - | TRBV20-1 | CSARADGGTDTQYF | TGCAGTGCTAGAGCGGATGGGGGCACAGATACGCAGTATTTT
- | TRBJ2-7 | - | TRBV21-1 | CASSKPLDSDEQYF | TGTGCCAGCAGCAAACCCTTGGACAGCGACGAGCAGTACTTC
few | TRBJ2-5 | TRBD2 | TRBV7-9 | CASSPRREGQETQYF | TGTGCCAGCAGCCCACGGAGGGAGGGACAAGAGACCCAGTACTTC
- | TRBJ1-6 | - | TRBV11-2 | CASSVGQTLNSPLHF | TGTGCCAGCAGCGTCGGACAGACCCTTAATTCACCCCTCCACTTT
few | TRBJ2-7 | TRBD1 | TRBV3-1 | CASSHLGQGSSDDYCEQYF | TGTGCCAGCAGCCACTTGGGACAGGGGTCATCCGACGACTATTGCGAGCAGTACTTC
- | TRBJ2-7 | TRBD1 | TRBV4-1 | CASSQEPGQTLSEQYF | TGCGCCAGCAGCCAAGAACCGGGACAGACCCTCAGCGAGCAGTACTTC
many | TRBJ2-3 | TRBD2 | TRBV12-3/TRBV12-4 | CASNGLAGGTDTQYF | TGTGCCAGCAACGGACTAGCGGGGGGCACAGATACGCAGTATTTT
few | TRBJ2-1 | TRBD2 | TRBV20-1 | CSARTPGLAFRSSYNEQFF | TGCAGTGCTAGAACCCCGGGACTAGCATTTCGTAGCTCCTACAATGAGCAGTTCTTC
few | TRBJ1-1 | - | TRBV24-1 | CATSDLWNTEAFF | TGTGCCACCAGTGATCTATGGAACACTGAAGCTTTCTTT
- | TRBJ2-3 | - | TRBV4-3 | CASSQQLGDTQYF | TGCGCCAGCAGCCAACAATTGGGAGATACGCAGTATTTT
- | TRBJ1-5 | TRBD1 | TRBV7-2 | CASSLTGGEFQPQHF | TGTGCCAGCAGCTTAACAGGGGGAGAATTTCAGCCCCAGCATTTT
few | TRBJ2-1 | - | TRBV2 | CASSKGGFSYNVQFF | TGTGCCAGCAGCAAAGGAGGATTCTCCTACAATGTGCAGTTCTTC
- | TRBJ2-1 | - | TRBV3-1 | CASSQNRYDEQFF | TGTGCCAGCAGCCAGAACAGGTATGATGAGCAGTTCTTC
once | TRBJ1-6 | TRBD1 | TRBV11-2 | CARSLGQTYNSPLHF | TGTGCCAGAAGCTTGGGACAGACCTATAATTCACCCCTCCACTTT
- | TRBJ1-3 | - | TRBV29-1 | CSVWTELSGNTIYF | TGCAGCGTATGGACAGAGCTCTCTGGAAACACCATATATTTT
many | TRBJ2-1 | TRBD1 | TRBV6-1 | CASSLKDRGTYNEQFF | TGTGCCAGCAGTCTAAAGGACAGGGGGACTTACAATGAGCAGTTCTTC
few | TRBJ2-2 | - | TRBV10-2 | CASSDTVYGELFF | TGCGCCAGCAGTGACACCGTTTACGGGGAGCTGTTTTTT
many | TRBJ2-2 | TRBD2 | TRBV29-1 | CSVETLAGEWSDTGELFF | TGCAGCGTTGAGACCCTAGCGGGAGAGTGGTCGGACACCGGGGAGCTGTTTTTT
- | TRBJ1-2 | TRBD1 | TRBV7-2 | CASSYDRGGNYGYTF | TGTGCCAGCAGCTACGACAGGGGAGGCAACTATGGCTACACCTTC
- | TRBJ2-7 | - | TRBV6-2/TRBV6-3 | CASSYAVLSYEQYF | TGTGCCAGCAGTTACGCTGTTCTCTCCTACGAGCAGTACTTC
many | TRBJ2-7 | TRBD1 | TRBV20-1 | CSVWTGTYEQYF | TGCAGTGTATGGACAGGGACCTACGAGCAGTACTTC
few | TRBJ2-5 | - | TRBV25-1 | CASSESRGSRETQYF | TGTGCCAGCAGTGAGAGTCGGGGCAGCAGAGAGACCCAGTACTTC
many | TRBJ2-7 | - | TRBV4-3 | CASSHLTGSYEQYF | TGCGCCAGCAGCCACCTTACAGGTTCCTACGAGCAGTACTTC
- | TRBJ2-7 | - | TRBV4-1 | CASSQEGSSPHEQYF | TGCGCCAGCAGCCAAGAGGGGTCTAGCCCCCACGAGCAGTACTTC
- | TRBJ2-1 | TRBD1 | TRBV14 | CASSQERGQGAYNEQFF | TGTGCCAGCAGCCAGGAAAGGGGACAGGGGGCCTACAATGAGCAGTTCTTC
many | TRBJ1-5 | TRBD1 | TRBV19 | CASSEQGRSNQPQHF | TGTGCCAGTAGTGAACAGGGGCGGAGCAATCAGCCCCAGCATTTT
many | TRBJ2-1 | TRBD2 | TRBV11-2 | CASSLDSTSGVSSYNEQFF | TGTGCCAGCAGCTTAGACTCGACTAGCGGGGTTAGCTCCTACAATGAGCAGTTCTTC
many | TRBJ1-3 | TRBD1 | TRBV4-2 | CASSQLTGRGSGNTIYF | TGTGCCAGCAGCCAATTGACAGGGAGAGGCTCTGGAAACACCATATATTTT
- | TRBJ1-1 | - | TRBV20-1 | CSARPPQGDTEAFF | TGCAGTGCTAGACCTCCCCAGGGAGACACTGAAGCTTTCTTT
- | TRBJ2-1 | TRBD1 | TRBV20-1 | CSALPGGNEQFF | TGCAGTGCCCTCCCAGGGGGCAATGAGCAGTTCTTC
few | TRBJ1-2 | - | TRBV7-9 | CASSSSGTPPGYTF | TGTGCCAGCAGCTCCTCCGGGACGCCCCCGGGCTACACCTTC
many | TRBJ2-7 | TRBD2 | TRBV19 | CASSRGLADYEQYF | TGTGCCAGTAGTAGGGGACTAGCGGATTACGAGCAGTACTTC
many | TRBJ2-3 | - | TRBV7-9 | CASSSLQGRTDTQYF | TGTGCCAGCAGCTCATTACAGGGTCGCACAGATACGCAGTATTTT
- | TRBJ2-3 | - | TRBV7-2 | CASSLGGRGTTDTQYF | TGTGCCAGCAGCTTAGGCGGGCGCGGAACCACAGATACGCAGTATTTT
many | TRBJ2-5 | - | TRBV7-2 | CASSPQGTGFSTQYF | TGTGCCAGCAGCCCGCAGGGGACGGGCTTTTCGACCCAGTACTTC
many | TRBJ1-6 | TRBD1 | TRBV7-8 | CASSLTSGQRGHNSPLHF | TGTGCCAGCAGCTTAACAAGCGGTCAAAGGGGGCATAATTCACCCCTCCACTTT
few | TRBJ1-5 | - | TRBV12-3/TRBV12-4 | CASSRQEYQPQHF | TGTGCCAGCAGTCGTCAGGAGTATCAGCCCCAGCATTTT
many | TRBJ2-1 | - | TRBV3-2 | CASSREGLPGFF | TGTGCCAGCAGCCGGGAGGGACTCCCCGGGTTCTTC
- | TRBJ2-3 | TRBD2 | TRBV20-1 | CSATPTSGHTDTQYF | TGCAGTGCCACACCGACTAGCGGACACACAGATACGCAGTATTTT
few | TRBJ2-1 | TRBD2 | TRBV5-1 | CASSVLAGAYNEQFF | TGCGCCAGCAGCGTACTAGCGGGGGCTTACAATGAGCAGTTCTTC
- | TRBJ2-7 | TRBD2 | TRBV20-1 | CSAREMREALFGEQYF | TGCAGTGCTAGAGAAATGCGGGAGGCCCTTTTCGGGGAGCAGTACTTC
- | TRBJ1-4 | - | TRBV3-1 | CASTKGVGPGEKLFF | TGTGCCAGCACCAAGGGGGTGGGACCAGGTGAAAAACTGTTTTTT
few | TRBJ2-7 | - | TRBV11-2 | CASSLFAGFTYEQYF | TGTGCCAGCAGCTTATTCGCGGGTTTTACCTACGAGCAGTACTTC
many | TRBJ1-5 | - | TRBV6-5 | CASSSTGRLNQPQHF | TGTGCCAGCAGTTCCACCGGACGGTTAAATCAGCCCCAGCATTTT
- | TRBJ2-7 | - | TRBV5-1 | CASSVSPRYEQYF | TGCGCCAGCAGCGTCAGCCCTCGTTACGAGCAGTACTTC
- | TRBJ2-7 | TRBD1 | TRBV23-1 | CASSGQGKINSYEQYF | TGCGCCAGCAGTGGACAGGGTAAAATTAATTCCTACGAGCAGTACTTC
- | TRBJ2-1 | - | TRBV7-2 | CASSILRAGNEQFF | TGTGCCAGCAGCATCCTAAGGGCAGGTAATGAGCAGTTCTTC
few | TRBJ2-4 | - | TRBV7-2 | CASSLRQEKNIQYF | TGTGCCAGCAGCTTACGACAGGAAAAAAACATTCAGTACTTC
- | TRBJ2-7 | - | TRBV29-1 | CSVAEGHEQYF | TGCAGCGTTGCGGAGGGCCACGAGCAGTACTTC
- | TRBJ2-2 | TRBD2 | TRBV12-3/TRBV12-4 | CASSFSGGANGELFF | TGTGCCAGCAGTTTTAGCGGGGGGGCGAACGGGGAGCTGTTTTTT
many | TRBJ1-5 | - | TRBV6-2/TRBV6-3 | CASSRRRDSNQPQHF | TGTGCCAGCAGCCGACGGAGGGATAGCAATCAGCCCCAGCATTTT
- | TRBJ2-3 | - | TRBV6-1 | CASSESLGRSTDTQYF | TGTGCCAGCAGCGAAAGTTTGGGACGGAGCACAGATACGCAGTATTTT
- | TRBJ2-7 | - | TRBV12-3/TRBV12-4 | CASSLVPSEQYF | TGTGCCAGCAGTTTAGTTCCTAGCGAGCAGTACTTC
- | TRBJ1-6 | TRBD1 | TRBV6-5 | CASSYGRTGVSPLHF | TGTGCCAGCAGTTACGGACGGACAGGGGTCTCACCCCTCCACTTT
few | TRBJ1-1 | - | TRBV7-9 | CASSFAFMNTEAFF | TGTGCCAGCAGCTTCGCATTTATGAACACTGAAGCTTTCTTT
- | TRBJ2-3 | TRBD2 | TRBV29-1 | CSTSNRVAGGTDTQYF | TGCAGCACCTCGAATCGGGTAGCGGGGGGTACAGATACGCAGTATTTT
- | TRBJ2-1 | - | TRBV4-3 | CASSQGVPNEQFF | TGCGCCAGCAGCCAAGGTGTCCCCAATGAGCAGTTCTTC